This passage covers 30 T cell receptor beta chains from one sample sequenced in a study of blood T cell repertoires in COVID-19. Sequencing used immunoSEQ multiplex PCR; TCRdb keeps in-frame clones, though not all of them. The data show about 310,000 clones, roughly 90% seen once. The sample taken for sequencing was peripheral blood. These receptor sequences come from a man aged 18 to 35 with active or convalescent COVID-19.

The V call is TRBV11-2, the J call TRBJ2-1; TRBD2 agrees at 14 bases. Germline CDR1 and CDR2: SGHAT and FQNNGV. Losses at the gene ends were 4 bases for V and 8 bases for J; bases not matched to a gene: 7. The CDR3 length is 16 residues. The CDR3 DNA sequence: TGTGCCAGCAGCTCCTCGACTAGCGGGAGGGGGTATGAGCAGTTCTTC. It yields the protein CASSSSTSGRGYEQFF.

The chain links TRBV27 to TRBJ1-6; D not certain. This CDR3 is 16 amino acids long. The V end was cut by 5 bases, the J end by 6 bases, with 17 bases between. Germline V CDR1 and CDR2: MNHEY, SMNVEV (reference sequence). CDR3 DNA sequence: TGTGCCAGCAGTAGGAGAGGGTATCAGAGTAATTCACCCCTCCACTTT. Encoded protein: CASSRRGYQSNSPLHF.

The CDR3 DNA reads as TGTGCCAGTAGTACCGGGGCTGAAGCTTTCTTT. Its protein product is CASSTGAEAFF. The gene calls are TRBV19 and TRBJ1-1; D gene ambiguous. The CDR3 is 11 amino acids. Trimming removed 4 bases from V and 6 bases from J, with 6 bases in between. The germline V gene encodes CDR1 LNHDA and CDR2 SQIVND (reference sequence).

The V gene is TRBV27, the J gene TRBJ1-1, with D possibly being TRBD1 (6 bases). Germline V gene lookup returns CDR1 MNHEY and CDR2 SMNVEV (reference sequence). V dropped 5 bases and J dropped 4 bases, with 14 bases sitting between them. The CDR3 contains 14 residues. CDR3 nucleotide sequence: TGTGCCAGCAGTGTTATGGGGGCGACCACTGAAGCTTTCTTT. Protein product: CASSVMGATTEAFF.

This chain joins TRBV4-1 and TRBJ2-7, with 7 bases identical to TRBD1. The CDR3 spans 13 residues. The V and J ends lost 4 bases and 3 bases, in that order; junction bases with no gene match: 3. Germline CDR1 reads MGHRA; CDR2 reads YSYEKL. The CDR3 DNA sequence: TGCGCCAGCAGCCTCCGGGACAGCTACGAGCAGTACTTC. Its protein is CASSLRDSYEQYF.

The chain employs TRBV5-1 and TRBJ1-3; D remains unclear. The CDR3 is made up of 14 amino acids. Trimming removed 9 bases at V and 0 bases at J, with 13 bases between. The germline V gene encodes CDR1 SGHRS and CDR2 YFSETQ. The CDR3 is CATYDSNSGNTIYF. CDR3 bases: TGCGCCACGTACGACTCAAACTCTGGAAACACCATATATTTT. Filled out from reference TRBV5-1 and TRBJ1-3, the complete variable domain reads KAGVTQTPRYLIKTRGQQVTLSCSPISGHRSVSWYQQTPGQGLQFLFEYFSETQRNKGNFPGRFSGRQFSNSRSEMNVSTLELGDSALYLCATYDSNSGNTIYFGEGSWLTVV.

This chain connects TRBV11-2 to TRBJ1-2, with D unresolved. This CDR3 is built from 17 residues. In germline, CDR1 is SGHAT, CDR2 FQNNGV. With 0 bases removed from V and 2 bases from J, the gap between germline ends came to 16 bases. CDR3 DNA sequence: TGTGCCAGCAGCTTAGATAGACCCGGCAGGCTAAACTATGGCTACACCTTC. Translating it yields CASSLDRPGRLNYGYTF.

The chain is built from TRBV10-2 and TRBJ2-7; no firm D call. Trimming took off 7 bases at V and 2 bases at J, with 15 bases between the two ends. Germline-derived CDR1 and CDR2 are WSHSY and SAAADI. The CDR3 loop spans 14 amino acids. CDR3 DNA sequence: TGCGCCAGCAAGGTGGTTGGGCAAACCTACGAGCAGTACTTC. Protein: CASKVVGQTYEQYF.

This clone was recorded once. The CDR3 is CASRTLGLSPAFF. The CDR3 region has the DNA TGTGCCAGCAGAACCCTCGGGTTATCACCAGCTTTCTTT. J is TRBJ1-1 and V is TRBV2; D unclear. Germline V lookup: CDR1 SNHLY, CDR2 FYNNEI. The CDR3 is made up of 13 amino acids. The germline V and J ends were trimmed by 6 bases and 10 bases, with 18 bases remaining between them.

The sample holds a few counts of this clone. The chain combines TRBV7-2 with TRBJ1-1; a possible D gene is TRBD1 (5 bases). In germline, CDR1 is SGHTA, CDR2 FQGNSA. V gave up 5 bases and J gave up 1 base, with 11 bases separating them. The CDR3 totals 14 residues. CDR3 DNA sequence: TGTGCCAGCAGCCCAAGACAGACGAACACTGAAGCTTTCTTT. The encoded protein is CASSPRQTNTEAFF.

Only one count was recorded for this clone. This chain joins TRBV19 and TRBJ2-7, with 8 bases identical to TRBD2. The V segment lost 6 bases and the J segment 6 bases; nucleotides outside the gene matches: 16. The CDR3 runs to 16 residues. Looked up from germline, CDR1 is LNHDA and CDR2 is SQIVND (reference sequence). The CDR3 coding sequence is TGTGCCAGTAGGGGTTCTAGCCTAGCGGGTCGTGGCGAGCAGTACTTC. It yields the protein CASRGSSLAGRGEQYF.

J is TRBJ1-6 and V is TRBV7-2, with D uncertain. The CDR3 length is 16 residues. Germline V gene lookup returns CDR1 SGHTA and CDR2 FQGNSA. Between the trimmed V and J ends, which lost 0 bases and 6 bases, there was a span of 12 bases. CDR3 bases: TGTGCCAGCAGCTTAGCTGGAGGTTACACTAATTCACCCCTCCACTTT. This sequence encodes CASSLAGGYTNSPLHF.

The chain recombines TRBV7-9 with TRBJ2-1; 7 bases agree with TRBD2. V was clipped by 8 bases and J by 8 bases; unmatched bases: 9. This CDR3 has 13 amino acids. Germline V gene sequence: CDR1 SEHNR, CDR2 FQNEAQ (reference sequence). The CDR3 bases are TGTGCCAGCGACGGGGGAGGGTCCCATGAGCAGTTCTTC. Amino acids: CASDGGGSHEQFF. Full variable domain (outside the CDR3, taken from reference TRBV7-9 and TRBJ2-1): DTGVSQNPRHKITKRGQNVTFRCDPISEHNRLYWYRQTLGQGPEFLTYFQNEAQLEKSRLLSDRFSAERPKGSFSTLEIQRTEQGDSAMYLCASDGGGSHEQFFGPGTRLTVL.

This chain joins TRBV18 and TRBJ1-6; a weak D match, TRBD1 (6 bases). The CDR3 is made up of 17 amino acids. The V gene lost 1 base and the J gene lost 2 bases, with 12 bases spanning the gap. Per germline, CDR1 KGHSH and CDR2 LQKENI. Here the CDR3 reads CASSPRGGLAYNSPLHF. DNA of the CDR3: TGTGCCAGCTCACCACGCGGGGGGCTGGCCTATAATTCACCCCTCCACTTT. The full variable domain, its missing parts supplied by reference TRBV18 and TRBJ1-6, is NAGVMQNPRHLVRRRGQEARLRCSPMKGHSHVYWYRQLPEEGLKFMVYLQKENIIDESGMPKERFSAEFPKEGPSILRIQQVVRGDSAAYFCASSPRGGLAYNSPLHFGNGTRLTVT.

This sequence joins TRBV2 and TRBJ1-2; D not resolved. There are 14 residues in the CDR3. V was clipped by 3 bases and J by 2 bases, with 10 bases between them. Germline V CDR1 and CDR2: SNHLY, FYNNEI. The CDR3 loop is CASSDERENYGYTF. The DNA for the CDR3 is TGTGCCAGCAGTGATGAGAGGGAAAACTATGGCTACACCTTC.

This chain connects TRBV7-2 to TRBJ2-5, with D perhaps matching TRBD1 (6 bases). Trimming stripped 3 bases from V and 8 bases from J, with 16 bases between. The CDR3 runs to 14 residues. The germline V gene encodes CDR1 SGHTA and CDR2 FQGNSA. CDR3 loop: CASSFAGLTGTQYF. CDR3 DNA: TGTGCCAGCAGCTTCGCCGGGTTGACAGGCACCCAGTACTTC.

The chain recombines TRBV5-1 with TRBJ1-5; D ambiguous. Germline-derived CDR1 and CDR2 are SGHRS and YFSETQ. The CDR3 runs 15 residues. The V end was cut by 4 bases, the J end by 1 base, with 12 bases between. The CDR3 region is CASSPSPGSNQPQHF. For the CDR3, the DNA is TGCGCCAGCAGCCCCTCCCCGGGAAGCAATCAGCCCCAGCATTTT.

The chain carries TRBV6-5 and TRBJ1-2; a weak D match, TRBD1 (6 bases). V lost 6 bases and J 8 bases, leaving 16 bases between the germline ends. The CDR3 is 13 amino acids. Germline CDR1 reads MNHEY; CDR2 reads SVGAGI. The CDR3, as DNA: TGTGCCAGCAGCCCCACAGGGTTTGGCGGCTACACCTTC. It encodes CASSPTGFGGYTF.

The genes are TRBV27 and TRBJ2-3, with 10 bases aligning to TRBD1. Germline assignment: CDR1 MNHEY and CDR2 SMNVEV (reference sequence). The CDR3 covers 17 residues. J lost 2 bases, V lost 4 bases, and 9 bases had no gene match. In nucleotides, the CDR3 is TGTGCCAGCAGTTCGTGGGGACAGGGGTTATACACAGATACGCAGTATTTT. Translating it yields CASSSWGQGLYTDTQYF.

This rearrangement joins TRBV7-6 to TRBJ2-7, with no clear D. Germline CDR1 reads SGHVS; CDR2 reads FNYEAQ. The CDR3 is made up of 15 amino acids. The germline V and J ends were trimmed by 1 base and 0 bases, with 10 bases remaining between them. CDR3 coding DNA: TGTGCCAGCAGCTTAGGGGCCACCGGCTCCTACGAGCAGTACTTC. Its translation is CASSLGATGSYEQYF.

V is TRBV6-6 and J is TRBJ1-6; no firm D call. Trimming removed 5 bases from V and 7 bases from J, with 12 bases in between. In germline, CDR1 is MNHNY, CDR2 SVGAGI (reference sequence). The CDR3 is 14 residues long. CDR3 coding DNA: TGTGCCAGCAGTAACACCGGGAGGAATTCACCCCTCCACTTT. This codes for CASSNTGRNSPLHF.

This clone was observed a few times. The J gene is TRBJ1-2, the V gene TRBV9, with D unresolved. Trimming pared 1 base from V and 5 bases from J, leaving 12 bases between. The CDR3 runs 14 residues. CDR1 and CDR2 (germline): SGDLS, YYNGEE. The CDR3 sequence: CASSVREGSYGYTF. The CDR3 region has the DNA TGTGCCAGCAGCGTAAGGGAGGGAAGTTATGGCTACACCTTC.

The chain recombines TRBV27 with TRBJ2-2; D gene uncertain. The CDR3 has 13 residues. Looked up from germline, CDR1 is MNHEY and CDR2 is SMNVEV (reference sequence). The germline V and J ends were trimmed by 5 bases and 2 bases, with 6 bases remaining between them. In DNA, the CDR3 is TGTGCCAGCAGTGACACCAACACCGGGGAGCTGTTTTTT. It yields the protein CASSDTNTGELFF.

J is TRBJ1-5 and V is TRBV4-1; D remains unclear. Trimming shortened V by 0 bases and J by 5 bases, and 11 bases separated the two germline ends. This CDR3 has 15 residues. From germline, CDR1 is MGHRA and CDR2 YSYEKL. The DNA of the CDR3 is TGCGCCAGCAGCCAAGATAGCCACACTTATCAGCCCCAGCATTTT. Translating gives CASSQDSHTYQPQHF.

CDR3 nucleotide sequence: TGCGCCAGCAGCCAAGAGTTGGGCGAGGGGCGGGACAGCAAACAAAGTTATGGCTACACCTTC. As protein: CASSQELGEGRDSKQSYGYTF. The chain combines TRBV4-3 with TRBJ1-2, with 7 bases fitting TRBD1. The J segment lost 5 bases and the V segment lost 0 bases, leaving 24 bases of the junction unmatched. CDR1 LGHNA and CDR2 YSLEER come from the germline V gene. The CDR3 covers 21 residues.

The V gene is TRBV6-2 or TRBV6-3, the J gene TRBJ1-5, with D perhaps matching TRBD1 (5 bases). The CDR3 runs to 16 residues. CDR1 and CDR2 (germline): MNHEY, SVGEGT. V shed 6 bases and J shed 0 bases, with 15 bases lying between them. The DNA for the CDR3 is TGTGCCAGCAGCCTACGGGGGGGGGTTAGCAATCAGCCCCAGCATTTT. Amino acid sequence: CASSLRGGVSNQPQHF.

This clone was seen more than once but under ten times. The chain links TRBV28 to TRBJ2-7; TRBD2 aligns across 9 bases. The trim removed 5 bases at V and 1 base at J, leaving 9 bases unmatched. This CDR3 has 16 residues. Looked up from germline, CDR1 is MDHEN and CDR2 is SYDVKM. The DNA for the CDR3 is TGTGCCAGCAGTACGCAGCTAGCGGGATATTCCTACGAGCAGTACTTC. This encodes CASSTQLAGYSYEQYF.

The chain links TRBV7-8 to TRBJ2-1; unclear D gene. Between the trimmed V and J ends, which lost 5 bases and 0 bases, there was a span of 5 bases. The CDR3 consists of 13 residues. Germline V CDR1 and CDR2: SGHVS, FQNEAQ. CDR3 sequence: CASSPGSYNEQFF. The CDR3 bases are TGTGCCAGCAGCCCCGGCTCCTACAATGAGCAGTTCTTC.

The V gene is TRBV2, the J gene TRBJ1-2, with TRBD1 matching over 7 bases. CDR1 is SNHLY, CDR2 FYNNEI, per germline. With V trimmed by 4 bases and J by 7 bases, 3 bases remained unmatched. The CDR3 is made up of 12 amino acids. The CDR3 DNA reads TGTGCCAGCAGTGGTCACAGGGGTGGCTACACCTTC. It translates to CASSGHRGGYTF.

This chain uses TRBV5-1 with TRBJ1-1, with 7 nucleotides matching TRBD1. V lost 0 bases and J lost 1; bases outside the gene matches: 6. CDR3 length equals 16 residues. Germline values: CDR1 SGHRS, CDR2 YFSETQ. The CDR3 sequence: CASSLGGGAENTEAFF. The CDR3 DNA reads TGCGCCAGCAGCTTGGGAGGGGGCGCGGAGAACACTGAAGCTTTCTTT.